These 16 T cell receptor beta chains were all obtained from the same sample, sequenced in a study of CD8 T cells in Susac syndrome. cDNA came from about 0.5 to 1 ug RNA primed by random hexamers. TCRdb recomputed calls from the immunoSEQ multiplex PCR reads with MiXCR, one row per CDR3 protein. The table records some 130,000 distinct CDR3 sequences, roughly 94% of them present only once. Sequencing was performed on CD4+ T cells from PBMCs. These receptor sequences come from a human donor with multiple sclerosis.

The rearrangement links TRBV7-2 to TRBJ2-7, with a weak D call TRBD1 (5 bases). V lost 2 bases to trimming and J lost 2 bases, with 13 bases between them. Germline CDR1 is SGHTA and CDR2 is FQGNSA. The CDR3 extends over 15 amino acids. The CDR3 region has the DNA TGTGCCAGCAGCTTAAGTTCAGGGTCGACCTACGAGCAGTACTTC. Its translation is CASSLSSGSTYEQYF.

This chain links TRBV4-2 with TRBJ2-3; D is perhaps TRBD1 (6 bases). V dropped 1 base and J dropped 4 bases, with 9 bases sitting between them. Germline values: CDR1 LGHNA, CDR2 YNFKEQ. This CDR3 region has 14 residues. CDR3: CASSQVGAADTQYF. For the CDR3, the DNA is TGTGCCAGCAGCCAAGTGGGGGCGGCAGATACGCAGTATTTT.

The rearrangement uses TRBV30 and TRBJ1-6, with D hard to call. Deletions cut 4 bases from V and 6 bases from J, with 13 bases between. The CDR3 contains 14 residues. Germline lookup yields CDR1 GTSNPN and CDR2 SVGIG (reference sequence). Here the CDR3 DNA reads TGTGCCTGGACAGGTCGAGGCCTTAATTCACCCCTCCACTTT. It encodes CAWTGRGLNSPLHF.

The chain combines TRBV7-9 with TRBJ1-2, with a weak D call TRBD1 (5 bases). CDR1 SEHNR and CDR2 FQNEAQ come from the germline V gene (reference sequence). CDR3 size: 14 residues. V gave up 5 bases and J gave up 4 bases, with 14 bases separating them. CDR3 coding DNA: TGTGCCAGCAGCGTACGAGGGGAGGGCTATGGCTACACCTTC. Its protein product is CASSVRGEGYGYTF.

This chain joins TRBV7-6 and TRBJ1-3, with a tentative D call TRBD1 (5 bases). The germline V gene encodes CDR1 SGHVS and CDR2 FNYEAQ. The CDR3 loop spans 13 amino acids. V was pared by 1 base and J by 7 bases, with 8 bases between. The CDR3 sequence is CASSLVWGNTIYF. In DNA, the CDR3 is TGTGCCAGCAGCTTAGTGTGGGGGAACACCATATATTTT.

This chain uses TRBV30 with TRBJ2-3, with a possible D match to TRBD1 (6 bases). Germline CDR1 is GTSNPN and CDR2 is SVGIG (reference sequence). There are 13 residues in the CDR3. V shed 1 base and J shed 4 bases, with 9 bases lying between them. DNA of the CDR3: TGTGCCTGGAGTGACAGGGCCGCAGATACGCAGTATTTT. Residues: CAWSDRAADTQYF.

V gene TRBV5-1 combines with J gene TRBJ2-2; 9 nucleotides align to TRBD1. Germline assignment: CDR1 SGHRS and CDR2 YFSETQ. Trimming cost V 3 bases and J 2 bases; bases outside gene matches: 11. The CDR3 sequence is 18 residues long. DNA for the CDR3: TGCGCCAGCAGCTCCGGGACAGGGAGTTTCCGAAACACCGGGGAGCTGTTTTTT. This encodes CASSSGTGSFRNTGELFF. The full variable domain, rest sourced from reference TRBV5-1 and TRBJ2-2, is KAGVTQTPRYLIKTRGQQVTLSCSPISGHRSVSWYQQTPGQGLQFLFEYFSETQRNKGNFPGRFSGRQFSNSRSEMNVSTLELGDSALYLCASSSGTGSFRNTGELFFGEGSRLTVL.

This sequence joins TRBV2 and TRBJ1-2; unclear D gene. Germline CDR1 reads SNHLY; CDR2 reads FYNNEI. There are 12 residues in the CDR3. Trimming cost V 2 bases and J 7 bases, with 8 bases left between them. The DNA of the CDR3 is TGTGCCAGCAGTGAACTAGAGGCTGGCTACACCTTC. Its translation is CASSELEAGYTF.

This sequence joins TRBV6-5 and TRBJ1-6, with D hard to call. The germline gives CDR1 MNHEY, CDR2 SVGAGI. The V gene lost 1 base and the J gene lost 13 bases, with 11 bases spanning the gap. The CDR3 contains 13 residues. As DNA, the CDR3 is TGTGCCAGCAGTTACTACCCCGGAGGGCCCCTCCACTTT. As protein: CASSYYPGGPLHF.

The V gene is TRBV6-1, the J gene TRBJ2-5, with TRBD2 identical over 10 bases. Losses at the gene ends were 5 bases for V and 2 bases for J; bases not matched to a gene: 5. The germline V gene has CDR1 MNHNS and CDR2 SASEGT. The CDR3 loop spans 15 amino acids. CDR3 nucleotide sequence: TGTGCCAGCAGTCCTTGGACTAGCGGTCAAGAGACCCAGTACTTC. This gives the protein CASSPWTSGQETQYF.

The chain uses TRBV27 and TRBJ2-4; 7 positions agree with TRBD1. The V segment lost 6 bases and the J segment 1 base; nucleotides outside the gene matches: 3. Germline lookup yields CDR1 MNHEY and CDR2 SMNVEV (reference sequence). The CDR3 spans 14 residues. Here the CDR3 reads CASSLQGAKNIQYF. CDR3 nucleotide sequence: TGTGCCAGCAGCTTACAGGGGGCCAAAAACATTCAGTACTTC.

In DNA form, the CDR3 reads TGTGCCAGCAGCGTAGTAGGGTCGCTTGAAGCTTTCTTT. This codes for CASSVVGSLEAFF. The chain carries TRBV9 and TRBJ1-1, with D uncertain. The germline V gene has CDR1 SGDLS and CDR2 YYNGEE. Trimming removed 0 bases at V and 7 bases at J, with 10 bases between. The CDR3 length is 13 residues.

The CDR3 reads CASLRLNSGDTQYF. In nucleotides, the CDR3 is TGTGCCAGCCTCCGGCTGAACTCTGGGGATACGCAGTATTTT. The rearrangement links TRBV27 to TRBJ2-3; no definite D call. The CDR3 totals 14 residues. V was shortened by 8 bases and J by 6 bases, with 18 bases between the two germline ends. CDR1 and CDR2 from the germline V gene are MNHEY and SMNVEV (reference sequence).

This chain joins TRBV30 and TRBJ2-7; TRBD2 aligns across 10 bases. The V gene's germline CDR1 is GTSNPN and CDR2 SVGIG (reference sequence). With 3 bases clipped from V and 3 bases from J, the junction kept 11 bases outside the gene matches. The length of the CDR3 is 16 residues. The CDR3 region is CAWSDLAGEGIYEQYF. Written as DNA, the CDR3 is TGTGCCTGGAGCGACCTAGCGGGGGAAGGTATCTACGAGCAGTACTTC.

The rearrangement uses TRBV2 and TRBJ2-5; possibly TRBD2 for D (5 bases). CDR1 is SNHLY and CDR2 is FYNNEI in the germline V gene. The CDR3 runs to 13 residues. Trimming pared 7 bases from V and 2 bases from J, leaving 11 bases between. This CDR3 is CASNPSRQETQYF. The CDR3 DNA is TGTGCCAGCAATCCTAGCAGACAAGAGACCCAGTACTTC.

The rearrangement joins TRBV29-1 to TRBJ1-2; 9 bases align to TRBD1. CDR1 is SQVTM, CDR2 ANQGSEA, per germline. The V segment lost 5 bases and the J segment 7 bases; nucleotides outside the gene matches: 14. The CDR3 totals 15 residues. This chain's CDR3 is CSVPGPGQGSGGYTF. The CDR3 DNA reads TGCAGCGTTCCTGGACCGGGACAGGGCTCTGGTGGCTACACCTTC.